These 9 T cell receptor beta chains share one sample of origin, sequenced in a study of CD8 T cells in ankylosing spondylitis. TCRdb reanalysed the 5' RACE reads using MiXCR and keeps one entry per CDR3 protein. The sample yields tens of thousands of distinct CDR3 sequences, about 3% seen once. Material: blood, either unsorted or a sorted T cell fraction (not recorded which). These receptors originate from a male donor with ankylosing spondylitis or in good health (not recorded which).

This clonotype was seen at least ten times. The chain links TRBV9 to TRBJ2-6, with TRBD2 matching over 12 bases. The V segment lost 4 bases and the J segment 1 base; nucleotides outside the gene matches: 6. The length of the CDR3 is 18 residues. Germline CDR1 reads SGDLS; CDR2 reads YYNGEE. CDR3 region: CASSPRLAGGSGANVLTF. In DNA, the CDR3 is TGTGCCAGCAGCCCTAGGCTAGCGGGAGGGTCTGGGGCCAACGTCCTGACTTTC. Full variable domain (rest looked up from reference TRBV9 and TRBJ2-6): DSGVTQTPKHLITATGQRVTLRCSPRSGDLSVYWYQQSLDQGLQFLIQYYNGEERAKGNILERFSAQQFPDLHSELNLSSLELGDSALYFCASSPRLAGGSGANVLTFGAGSRLTVL.

This clonotype is medium-sized within its sample. The rearrangement uses TRBV21-1 and TRBJ1-2; the D segment call TRBD1 is taken from the table without a DNA check. TRBV21-1 is described as a pseudogene. This CDR3 is 15 amino acids long. This CDR3 is CASSCGQGADYGYTF. The CDR3 DNA follows: TGTGCCAGCAGCTGTGGACAGGGGGCGGACTATGGCTACACCTTC.

There are many counts of this clonotype. The J gene is TRBJ2-3, the V gene TRBV9; the match to TRBD2 covers 10 bases. The J segment lost 8 bases and the V segment lost 0 bases, leaving 3 bases of the junction unmatched. This CDR3 has 14 residues. Germline V gives CDR1 SGDLS, CDR2 YYNGEE. In DNA form, the CDR3 reads TGTGCCAGCAGCGTAGGCCTAGCGGGAGCTACGCAGTATTTT. As protein: CASSVGLAGATQYF.

The table lists this clonotype with many counts. The CDR3 coding sequence is TGTGCCAGCACCGTGGGCCTAGCGGGCACAGATACGCAGTATTTT. This gives the protein CASTVGLAGTDTQYF. The chain uses TRBV9 and TRBJ2-3; 7 positions agree with TRBD2. CDR1 is SGDLS and CDR2 is YYNGEE in the germline V gene. The CDR3 spans 15 residues. V lost 6 bases and J lost 1; bases outside the gene matches: 8.

This clonotype was counted ten times or more. J is TRBJ2-6 and V is TRBV9; D call uncertain. Trimming stripped 0 bases from V and 1 base from J, with 11 bases between. The CDR3 sequence is 17 residues long. Looked up from germline, CDR1 is SGDLS and CDR2 is YYNGEE. The CDR3 region is CASSVDPGPSGANVLTF. The CDR3, as DNA: TGTGCCAGCAGCGTAGACCCTGGGCCGTCTGGGGCCAACGTCCTGACTTTC. The variable domain in full, completed from reference TRBV9 and TRBJ2-6, reads DSGVTQTPKHLITATGQRVTLRCSPRSGDLSVYWYQQSLDQGLQFLIQYYNGEERAKGNILERFSAQQFPDLHSELNLSSLELGDSALYFCASSVDPGPSGANVLTFGAGSRLTVL.

This clonotype was seen ten or more times. The rearrangement uses TRBV9 and TRBJ2-5, with 7 bases fitting TRBD2. The J segment lost 2 bases and the V segment lost 0 bases, leaving 1 base of the junction unmatched. This CDR3 spans 14 amino acids. Germline lookup yields CDR1 SGDLS and CDR2 YYNGEE. CDR3 coding DNA: TGTGCCAGCAGCGTAGAGGGACTACAAGAGACCCAGTACTTC. Translating it yields CASSVEGLQETQYF.

Only a few counts were recorded for this clonotype. This rearrangement joins TRBV9 to TRBJ2-3, with 7 bases aligning to TRBD2. Germline CDR1 is SGDLS and CDR2 is YYNGEE. This CDR3 is built from 16 residues. V lost 4 bases and J lost 2; bases outside the gene matches: 10. The CDR3 spells CASSPRGSGTTDTQYF. Here the CDR3 DNA reads TGTGCCAGCAGCCCCCGGGGCAGCGGGACCACAGATACGCAGTATTTT.

The chain joins TRBV9 to TRBJ2-5; D unclear. This CDR3 has 15 amino acids. V shed 2 bases and J shed 1 base, with 12 bases lying between them. In germline, CDR1 is SGDLS, CDR2 YYNGEE. Written as DNA, the CDR3 is TGTGCCAGCAGCGTGAGCCCGGCACTCCAAGAGACCCAGTACTTC. It is translated as CASSVSPALQETQYF.

This clonotype was detected ten times or more. The V and J genes are TRBV9 and TRBJ2-3; possible D gene TRBD1, 6 bases. Germline V lookup: CDR1 SGDLS, CDR2 YYNGEE. V lost 4 bases and J lost 1, with 10 bases in between. The CDR3 loop spans 14 amino acids. The CDR3 is CASSSGVRTDTQYF. Here the CDR3 DNA reads TGTGCCAGCAGCTCAGGGGTCCGCACAGATACGCAGTATTTT.